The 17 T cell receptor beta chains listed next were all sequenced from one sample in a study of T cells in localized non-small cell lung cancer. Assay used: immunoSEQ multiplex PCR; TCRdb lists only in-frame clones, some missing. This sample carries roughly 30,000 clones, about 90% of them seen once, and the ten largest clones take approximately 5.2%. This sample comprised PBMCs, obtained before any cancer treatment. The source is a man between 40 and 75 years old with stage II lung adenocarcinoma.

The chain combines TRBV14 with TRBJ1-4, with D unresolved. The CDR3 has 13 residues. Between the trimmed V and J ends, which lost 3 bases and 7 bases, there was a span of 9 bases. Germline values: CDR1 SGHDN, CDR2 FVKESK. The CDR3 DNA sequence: TGTGCCAGCAGCCAGTCGGGAGCTGAAAAACTGTTTTTT. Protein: CASSQSGAEKLFF.

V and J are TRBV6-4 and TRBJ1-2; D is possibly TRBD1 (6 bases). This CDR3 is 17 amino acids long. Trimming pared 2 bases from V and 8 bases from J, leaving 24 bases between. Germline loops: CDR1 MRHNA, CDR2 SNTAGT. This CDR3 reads CASSDRAGPGQSAGYTF. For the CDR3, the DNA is TGTGCCAGCAGTGACCGGGCAGGGCCAGGACAGTCAGCAGGCTACACCTTC.

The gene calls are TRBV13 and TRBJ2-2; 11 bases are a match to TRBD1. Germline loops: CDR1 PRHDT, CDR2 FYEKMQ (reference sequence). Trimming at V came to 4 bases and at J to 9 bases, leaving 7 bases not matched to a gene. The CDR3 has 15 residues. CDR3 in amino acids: CASSSEGQGARELFF. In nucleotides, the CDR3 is TGTGCCAGCAGCTCAGAAGGACAGGGGGCGAGGGAGCTGTTTTTT.

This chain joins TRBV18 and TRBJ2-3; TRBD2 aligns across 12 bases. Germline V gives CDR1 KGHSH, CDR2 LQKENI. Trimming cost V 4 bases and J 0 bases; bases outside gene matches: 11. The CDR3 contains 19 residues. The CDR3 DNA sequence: TGTGCCAGCTCACTAGAATCCGGGACTAGCGGGCTCAGCACAGATACGCAGTATTTT. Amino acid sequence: CASSLESGTSGLSTDTQYF. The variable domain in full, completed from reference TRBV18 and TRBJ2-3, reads NAGVMQNPRHLVRRRGQEARLRCSPMKGHSHVYWYRQLPEEGLKFMVYLQKENIIDESGMPKERFSAEFPKEGPSILRIQQVVRGDSAAYFCASSLESGTSGLSTDTQYFGPGTRLTVL.

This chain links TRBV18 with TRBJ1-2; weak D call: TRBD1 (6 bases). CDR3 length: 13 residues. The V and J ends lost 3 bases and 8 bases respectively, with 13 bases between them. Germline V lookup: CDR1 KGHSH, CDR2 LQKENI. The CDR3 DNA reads TGTGCCAGCTCACCTATTGAGACAGGCGGCTACACCTTC. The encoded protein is CASSPIETGGYTF.

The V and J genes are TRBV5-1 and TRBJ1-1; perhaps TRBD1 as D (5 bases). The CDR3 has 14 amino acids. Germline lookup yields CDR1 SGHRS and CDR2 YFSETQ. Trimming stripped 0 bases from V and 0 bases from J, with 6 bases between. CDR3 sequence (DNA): TGCGCCAGCAGCTTGGAAGGGGTGAACACTGAAGCTTTCTTT. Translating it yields CASSLEGVNTEAFF.

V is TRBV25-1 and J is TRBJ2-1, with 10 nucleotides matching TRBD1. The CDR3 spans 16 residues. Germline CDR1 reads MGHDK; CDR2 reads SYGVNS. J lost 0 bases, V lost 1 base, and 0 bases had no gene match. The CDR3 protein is CASSEWTGGSYNEQFF. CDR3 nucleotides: TGTGCCAGCAGTGAATGGACAGGGGGCTCCTACAATGAGCAGTTCTTC.

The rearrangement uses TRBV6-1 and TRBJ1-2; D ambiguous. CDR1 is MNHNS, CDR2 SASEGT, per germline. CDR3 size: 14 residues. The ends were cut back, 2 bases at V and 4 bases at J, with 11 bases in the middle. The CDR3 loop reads CASSEPGEAYGYTF. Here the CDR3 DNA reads TGTGCCAGCAGTGAACCTGGGGAAGCCTATGGCTACACCTTC.

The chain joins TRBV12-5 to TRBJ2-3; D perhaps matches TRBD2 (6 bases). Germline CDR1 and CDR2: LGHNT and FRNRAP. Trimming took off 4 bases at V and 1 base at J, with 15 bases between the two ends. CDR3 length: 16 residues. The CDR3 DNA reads TGTGCTAGTGGTTCACGCGTCGGGAGTGGCACAGATACGCAGTATTTT. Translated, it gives CASGSRVGSGTDTQYF.

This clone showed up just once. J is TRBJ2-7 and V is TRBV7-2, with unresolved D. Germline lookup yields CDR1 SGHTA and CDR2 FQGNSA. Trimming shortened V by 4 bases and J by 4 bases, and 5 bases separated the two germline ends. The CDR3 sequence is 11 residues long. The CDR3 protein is CASSSTYEQYF. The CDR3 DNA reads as TGTGCCAGCAGCTCAACTTACGAGCAGTACTTC.

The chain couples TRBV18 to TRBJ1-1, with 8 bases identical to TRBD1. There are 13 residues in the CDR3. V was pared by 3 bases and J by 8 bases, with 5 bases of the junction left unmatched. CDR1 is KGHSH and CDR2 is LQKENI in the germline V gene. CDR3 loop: CASSPAGGSEAFF. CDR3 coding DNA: TGTGCCAGCTCACCCGCAGGGGGCTCGGAAGCTTTCTTT.

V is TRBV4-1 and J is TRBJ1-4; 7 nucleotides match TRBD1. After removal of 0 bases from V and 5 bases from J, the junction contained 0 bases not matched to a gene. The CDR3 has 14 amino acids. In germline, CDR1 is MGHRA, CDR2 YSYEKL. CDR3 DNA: TGCGCCAGCAGCCAAGAGGGACAGAATGAAAAACTGTTTTTT. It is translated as CASSQEGQNEKLFF.

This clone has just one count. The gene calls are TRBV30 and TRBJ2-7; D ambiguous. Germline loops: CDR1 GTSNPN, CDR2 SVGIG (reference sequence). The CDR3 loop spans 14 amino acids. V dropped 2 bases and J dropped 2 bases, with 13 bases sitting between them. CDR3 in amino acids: CAWSRVLNPYEQYF. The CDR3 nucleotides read TGTGCCTGGAGTCGGGTCCTAAACCCCTACGAGCAGTACTTC.

The CDR3, as DNA: TGTGCCAGCAGTTTAGTACCTCAAACCTACGAGCAGTACTTC. Protein: CASSLVPQTYEQYF. J is TRBJ2-7 and V is TRBV27; D gene unclear. In germline, CDR1 is MNHEY, CDR2 SMNVEV (reference sequence). CDR3 length: 14 residues. Trimming pared 2 bases from V and 2 bases from J, leaving 10 bases between.

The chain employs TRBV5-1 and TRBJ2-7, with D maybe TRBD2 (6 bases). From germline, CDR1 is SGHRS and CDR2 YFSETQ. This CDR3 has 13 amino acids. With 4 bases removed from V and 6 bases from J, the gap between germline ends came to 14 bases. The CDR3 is CASSLSLASEQYF. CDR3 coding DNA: TGCGCCAGCAGCCTCAGTCTAGCGTCCGAGCAGTACTTC.

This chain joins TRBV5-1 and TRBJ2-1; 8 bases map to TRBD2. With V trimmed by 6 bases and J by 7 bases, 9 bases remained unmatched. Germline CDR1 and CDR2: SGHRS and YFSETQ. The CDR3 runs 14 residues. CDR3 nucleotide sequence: TGCGCCAGCAAAGTAAGGAGCGGGAGTAATGAGCAGTTCTTC. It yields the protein CASKVRSGSNEQFF.

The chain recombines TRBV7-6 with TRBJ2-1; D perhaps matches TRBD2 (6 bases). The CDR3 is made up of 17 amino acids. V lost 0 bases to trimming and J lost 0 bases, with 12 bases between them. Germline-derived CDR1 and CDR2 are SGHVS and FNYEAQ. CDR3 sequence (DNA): TGTGCCAGCAGCTTAGCCCAACTAGCTACCTCCTACAATGAGCAGTTCTTC. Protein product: CASSLAQLATSYNEQFF.